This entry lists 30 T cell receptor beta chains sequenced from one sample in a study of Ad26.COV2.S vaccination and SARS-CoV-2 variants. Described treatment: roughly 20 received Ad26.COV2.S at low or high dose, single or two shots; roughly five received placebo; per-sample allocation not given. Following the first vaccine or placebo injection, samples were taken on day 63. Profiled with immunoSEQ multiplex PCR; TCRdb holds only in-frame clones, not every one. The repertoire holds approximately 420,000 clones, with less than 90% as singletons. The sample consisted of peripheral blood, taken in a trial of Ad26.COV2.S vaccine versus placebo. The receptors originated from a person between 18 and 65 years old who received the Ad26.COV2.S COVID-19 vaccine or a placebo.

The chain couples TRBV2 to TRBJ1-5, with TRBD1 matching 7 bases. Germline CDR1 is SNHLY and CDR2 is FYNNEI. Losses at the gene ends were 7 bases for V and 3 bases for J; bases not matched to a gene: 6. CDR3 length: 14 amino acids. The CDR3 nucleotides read TGTGCCAGCAATTTCGGGACAGACAATCAGCCCCAGCATTTT. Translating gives CASNFGTDNQPQHF.

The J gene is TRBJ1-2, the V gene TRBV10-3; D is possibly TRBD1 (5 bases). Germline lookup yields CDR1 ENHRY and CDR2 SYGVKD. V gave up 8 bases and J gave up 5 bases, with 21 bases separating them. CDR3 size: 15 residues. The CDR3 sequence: CAIGAMGIGGYGYTF. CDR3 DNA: TGTGCCATCGGGGCCATGGGTATTGGTGGGTATGGCTACACCTTC.

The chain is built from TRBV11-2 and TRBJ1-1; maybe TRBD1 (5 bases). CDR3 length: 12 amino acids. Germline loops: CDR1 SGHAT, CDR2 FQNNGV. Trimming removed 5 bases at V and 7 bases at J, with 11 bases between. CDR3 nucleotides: TGTGCCAGCAGCCTCCAGGGTCTTGAAGCTTTCTTT. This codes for CASSLQGLEAFF.

The CDR3 loop is CAISESRNNEQFF. The CDR3 nucleotides read TGTGCCATCAGTGAGTCAAGGAACAATGAGCAGTTCTTC. The gene calls are TRBV10-3 and TRBJ2-1; no clear D gene. CDR3 length: 13 residues. V was clipped by 0 bases and J by 5 bases, with 5 bases between them. Germline-derived CDR1 and CDR2 are ENHRY and SYGVKD.

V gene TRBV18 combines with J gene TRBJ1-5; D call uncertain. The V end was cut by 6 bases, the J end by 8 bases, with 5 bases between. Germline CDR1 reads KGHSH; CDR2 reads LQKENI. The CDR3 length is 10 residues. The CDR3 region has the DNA TGTGCCAGCTCTCTAAAGCCCCAGCATTTT. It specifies CASSLKPQHF.

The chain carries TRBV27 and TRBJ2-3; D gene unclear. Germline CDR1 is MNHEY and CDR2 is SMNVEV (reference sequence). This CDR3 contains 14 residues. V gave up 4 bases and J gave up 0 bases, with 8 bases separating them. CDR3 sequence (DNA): TGTGCCAGCAGTTCGCAGACTAGCACAGATACGCAGTATTTT. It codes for CASSSQTSTDTQYF.

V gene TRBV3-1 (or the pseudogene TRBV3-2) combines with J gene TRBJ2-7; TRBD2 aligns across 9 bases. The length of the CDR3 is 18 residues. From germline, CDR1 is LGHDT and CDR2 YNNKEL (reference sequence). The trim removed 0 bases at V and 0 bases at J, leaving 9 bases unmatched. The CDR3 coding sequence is TGTGCCAGCAGCCAAGAATTCGGCGAGCGGGGGGTCTCCTACGAGCAGTACTTC. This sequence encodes CASSQEFGERGVSYEQYF.

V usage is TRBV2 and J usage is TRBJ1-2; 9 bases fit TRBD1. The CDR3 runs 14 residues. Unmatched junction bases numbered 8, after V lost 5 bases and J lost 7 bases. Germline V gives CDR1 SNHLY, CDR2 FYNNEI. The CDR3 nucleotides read TGTGCCAGCAGTATAAGGACAGGGGTTGGTGGCTACACCTTC. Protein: CASSIRTGVGGYTF.

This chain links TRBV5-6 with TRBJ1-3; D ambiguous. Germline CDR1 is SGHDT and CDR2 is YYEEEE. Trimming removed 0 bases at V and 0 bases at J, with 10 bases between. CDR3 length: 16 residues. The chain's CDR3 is CASSLGHSYSGNTIYF. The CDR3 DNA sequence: TGTGCCAGCAGCTTGGGACATTCCTACTCTGGAAACACCATATATTTT.

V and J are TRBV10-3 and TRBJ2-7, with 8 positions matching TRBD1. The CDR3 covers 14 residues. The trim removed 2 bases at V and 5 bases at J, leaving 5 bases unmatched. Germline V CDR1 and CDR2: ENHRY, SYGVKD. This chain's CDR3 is CAISEPGQGNEQYF. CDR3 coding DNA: TGTGCCATCAGTGAGCCAGGACAGGGCAACGAGCAGTACTTC.

CDR3 residues: CASSYDGRGFGYTF. DNA of the CDR3: TGTGCCAGCAGTTACGACGGCAGGGGCTTCGGCTACACCTTC. This chain joins TRBV6-2 or TRBV6-3 and TRBJ1-2; possibly TRBD1 for D (6 bases). The V end lost 2 bases, the J end lost 8 bases, and 15 bases lay between the germline ends. The CDR3 runs 14 residues. Per germline, CDR1 MNHEY and CDR2 SVGEGT.

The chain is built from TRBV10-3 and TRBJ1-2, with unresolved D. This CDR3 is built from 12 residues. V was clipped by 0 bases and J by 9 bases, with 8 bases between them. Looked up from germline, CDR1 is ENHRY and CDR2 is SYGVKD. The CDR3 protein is CAISESFGSYTF. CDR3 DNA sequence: TGTGCCATCAGTGAGTCGTTCGGGAGCTACACCTTC.

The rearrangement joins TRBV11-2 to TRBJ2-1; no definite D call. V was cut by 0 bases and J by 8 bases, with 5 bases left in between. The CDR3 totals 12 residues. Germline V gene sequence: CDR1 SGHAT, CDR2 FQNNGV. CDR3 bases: TGTGCCAGCAGCTTAGAGGGGTATGAGCAGTTCTTC. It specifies CASSLEGYEQFF.

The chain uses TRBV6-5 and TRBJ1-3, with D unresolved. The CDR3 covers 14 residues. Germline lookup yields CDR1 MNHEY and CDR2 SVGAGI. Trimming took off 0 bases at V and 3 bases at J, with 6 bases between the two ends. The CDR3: CASSYSGIGNTIYF. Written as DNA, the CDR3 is TGTGCCAGCAGTTACTCTGGTATTGGAAACACCATATATTTT.

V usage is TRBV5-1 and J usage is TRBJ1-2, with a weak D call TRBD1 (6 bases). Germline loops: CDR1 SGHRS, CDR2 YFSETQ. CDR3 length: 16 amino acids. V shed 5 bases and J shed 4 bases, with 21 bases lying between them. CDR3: CASRQRSGALPYGYTF. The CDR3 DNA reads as TGCGCCAGCAGGCAGAGGTCAGGGGCGCTTCCCTATGGCTACACCTTC.

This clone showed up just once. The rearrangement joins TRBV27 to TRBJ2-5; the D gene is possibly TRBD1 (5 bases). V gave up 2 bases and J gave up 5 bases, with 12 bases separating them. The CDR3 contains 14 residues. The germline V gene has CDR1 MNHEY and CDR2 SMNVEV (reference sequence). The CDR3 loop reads CASSLIGAGETQYF. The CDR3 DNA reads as TGTGCCAGCAGTTTAATAGGGGCCGGGGAGACCCAGTACTTC.

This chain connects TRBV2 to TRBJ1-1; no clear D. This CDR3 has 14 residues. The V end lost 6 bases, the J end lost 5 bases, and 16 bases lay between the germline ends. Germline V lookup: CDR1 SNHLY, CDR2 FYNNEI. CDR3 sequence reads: CASRSFMGRTEAFF. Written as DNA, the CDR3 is TGTGCCAGCAGATCTTTTATGGGGAGAACTGAAGCTTTCTTT.

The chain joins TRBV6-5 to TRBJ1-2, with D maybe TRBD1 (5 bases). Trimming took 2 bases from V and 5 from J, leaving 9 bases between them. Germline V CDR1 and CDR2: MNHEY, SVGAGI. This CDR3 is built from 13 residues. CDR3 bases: TGTGCCAGCAGTTACGGGGGATGGTATGGCTACACCTTC. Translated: CASSYGGWYGYTF.

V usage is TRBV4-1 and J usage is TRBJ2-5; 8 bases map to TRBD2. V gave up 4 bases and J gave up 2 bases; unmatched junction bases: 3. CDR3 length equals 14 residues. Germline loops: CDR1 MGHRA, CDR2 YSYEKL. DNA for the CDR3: TGCGCCAGCAGCCGCAGCGGGAGTCAAGAGACCCAGTACTTC. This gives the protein CASSRSGSQETQYF.

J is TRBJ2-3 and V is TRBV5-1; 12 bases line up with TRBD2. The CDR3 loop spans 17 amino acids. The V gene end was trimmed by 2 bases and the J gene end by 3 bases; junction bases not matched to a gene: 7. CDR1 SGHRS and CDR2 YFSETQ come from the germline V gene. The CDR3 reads CASSLGMTSGGTDTQYF. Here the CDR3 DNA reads TGCGCCAGCAGCTTAGGGATGACTAGCGGGGGTACAGATACGCAGTATTTT.

CDR3: CASSLQGYNQPQHF. Written as DNA, the CDR3 is TGTGCCAGCAGCTTACAGGGATACAATCAGCCCCAGCATTTT. This rearrangement joins TRBV7-2 to TRBJ1-5, with D possibly TRBD1 on 5 matching bases. The V end was cut by 2 bases, the J end by 3 bases, with 8 bases between. The CDR3 spans 14 residues. The germline CDR1 and CDR2 sequences are SGHTA and FQGNSA.

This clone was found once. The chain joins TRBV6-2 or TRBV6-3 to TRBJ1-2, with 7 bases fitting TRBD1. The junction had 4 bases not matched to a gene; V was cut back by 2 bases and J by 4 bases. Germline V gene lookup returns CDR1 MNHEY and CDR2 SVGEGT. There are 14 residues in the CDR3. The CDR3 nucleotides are TGTGCCAGCAGTTACAGGGGGCACGGCTATGGCTACACCTTC. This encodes CASSYRGHGYGYTF.

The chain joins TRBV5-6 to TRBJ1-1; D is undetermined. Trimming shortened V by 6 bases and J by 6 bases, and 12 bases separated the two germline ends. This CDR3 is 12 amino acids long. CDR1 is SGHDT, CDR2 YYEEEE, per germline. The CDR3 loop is CASTKPPSEAFF. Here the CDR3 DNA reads TGTGCCAGCACCAAACCCCCCTCTGAAGCTTTCTTT.

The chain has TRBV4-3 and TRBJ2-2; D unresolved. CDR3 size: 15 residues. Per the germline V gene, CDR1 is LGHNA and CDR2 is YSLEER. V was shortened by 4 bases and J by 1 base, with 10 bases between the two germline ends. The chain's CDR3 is CASSPEAGNTGELFF. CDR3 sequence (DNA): TGCGCCAGCAGCCCCGAGGCAGGGAACACCGGGGAGCTGTTTTTT.

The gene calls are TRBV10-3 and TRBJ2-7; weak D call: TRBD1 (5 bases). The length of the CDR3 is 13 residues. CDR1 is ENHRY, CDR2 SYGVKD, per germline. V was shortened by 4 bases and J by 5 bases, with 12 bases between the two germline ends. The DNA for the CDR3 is TGTGCCATCAGTGTTAGCAGGGTTGACGAGCAGTACTTC. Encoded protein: CAISVSRVDEQYF.

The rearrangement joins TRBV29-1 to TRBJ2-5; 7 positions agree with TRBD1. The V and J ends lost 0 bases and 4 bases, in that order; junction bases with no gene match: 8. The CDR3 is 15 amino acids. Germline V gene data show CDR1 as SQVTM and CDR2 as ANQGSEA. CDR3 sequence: CSVEEFRTGRETQYF. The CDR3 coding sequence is TGCAGCGTTGAAGAGTTTAGGACAGGCAGAGAGACCCAGTACTTC.

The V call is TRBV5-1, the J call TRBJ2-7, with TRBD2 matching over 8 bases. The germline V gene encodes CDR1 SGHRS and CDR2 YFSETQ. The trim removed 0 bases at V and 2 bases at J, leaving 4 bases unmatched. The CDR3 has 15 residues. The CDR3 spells CASSLELAETYEQYF. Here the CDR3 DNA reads TGCGCCAGCAGCTTGGAACTAGCGGAAACCTACGAGCAGTACTTC.

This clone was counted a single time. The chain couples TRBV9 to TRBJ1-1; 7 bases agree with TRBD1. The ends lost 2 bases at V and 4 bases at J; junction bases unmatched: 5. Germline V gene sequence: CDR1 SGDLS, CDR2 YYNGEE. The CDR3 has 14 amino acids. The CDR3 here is CASSVLRGATEAFF. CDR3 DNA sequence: TGTGCCAGCAGCGTCCTCAGGGGGGCCACTGAAGCTTTCTTT.

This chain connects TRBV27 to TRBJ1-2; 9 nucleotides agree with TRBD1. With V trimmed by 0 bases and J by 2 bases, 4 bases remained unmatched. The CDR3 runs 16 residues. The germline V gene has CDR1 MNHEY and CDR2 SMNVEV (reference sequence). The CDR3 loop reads CASSLSGQGRNYGYTF. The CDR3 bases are TGTGCCAGCAGTTTATCGGGACAGGGTCGGAACTATGGCTACACCTTC.

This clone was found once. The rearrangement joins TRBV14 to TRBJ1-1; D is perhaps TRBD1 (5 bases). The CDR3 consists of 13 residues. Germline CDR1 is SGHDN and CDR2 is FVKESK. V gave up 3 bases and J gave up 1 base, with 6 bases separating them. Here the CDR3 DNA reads TGTGCCAGCAGCCAGGGGACGAACACTGAAGCTTTCTTT. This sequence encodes CASSQGTNTEAFF.